The rows below give T cell receptor beta chains drawn from one sample of a study of glioma-infiltrating T cells. MiXCR, run by TCRdb on the multiplex PCR reads, gives a single entry per CDR3 protein. The sample holds 150,000 to 200,000 distinct CDR3 sequences, around 30% seen once. Material for sequencing was glioma tissue, nonneoplastic brain tissue, or PBMCs (not recorded which). The receptors derive from a human donor with low-grade glioma or glioblastoma, undergoing nonglioma brain surgery, or in good health (not recorded which). Both conserved end residues are part of each CDR3. A D gene is named only where the DNA matches it firmly. The listing skips clone size in some rows; elsewhere it reads once, few, many or a size class.

CDR3 DNA: TGTGCCAGTAGGGGCGGGACAGACTATAAGCCCCAGCATTTT
CDR3 protein: CASRGGTDYKPQHF
clone size: NA
V gene: TRBV19
J gene: TRBJ1-5
D gene: TRBD1

CDR3 DNA: TGTGCCAGCAGTTACTGGGACAGGGGTACTGAAGCTTTCTTT
CDR3 protein: CASSYWDRGTEAFF
clone size: NA
V gene: TRBV6-5
J gene: TRBJ1-1
D gene: TRBD1

CDR3 DNA: TGTGCCAGCAGTTTAACAGGGAGGCCCGGGGAGCTGTTTTTT
CDR3 protein: CASSLTGRPGELFF
clone size: NA
V gene: TRBV12-3/TRBV12-4
J gene: TRBJ2-2
D gene: NA

CDR3 DNA: TGTGCCAGCAGCTTGACGGGACAGTCTGGAAACACCATATATTTT
CDR3 protein: CASSLTGQSGNTIYF
clone size: NA
V gene: TRBV5-4
J gene: TRBJ1-3
D gene: TRBD1

CDR3 DNA: TGCGCCAGCACCATGAGACTACGACAGGGGGAGCAGTACGAGCAGTACTTC
CDR3 protein: CASTMRLRQGEQYEQYF
clone size: few
V gene: TRBV4-3
J gene: TRBJ2-7
D gene: TRBD1

CDR3 DNA: TGTGCCAGCAGCCGACTGCCGGGAGGAACCGGGGAGCTGTTTTTT
CDR3 protein: CASSRLPGGTGELFF
clone size: many
V gene: TRBV7-6
J gene: TRBJ2-2
D gene: TRBD2

CDR3 DNA: TGTGCCATCAGTTCCGGGGGACACACAGATACGCAGTATTTT
CDR3 protein: CAISSGGHTDTQYF
clone size: NA
V gene: TRBV10-3
J gene: TRBJ2-3
D gene: NA

CDR3 DNA: TGTGCCAGCAGCCCCGCCCGGGAATGGTTATACGAGCAGTACTTC
CDR3 protein: CASSPAREWLYEQYF
clone size: many
V gene: TRBV7-9
J gene: TRBJ2-7
D gene: NA

CDR3 DNA: TGCAGTGCTAGACAGGACGCCTACGAGCAGTACTTC
CDR3 protein: CSARQDAYEQYF
clone size: many
V gene: TRBV20-1
J gene: TRBJ2-7
D gene: NA

CDR3 DNA: TGTGCCAGCAGCTATACAGGGACCTACGAGCAGTACTTC
CDR3 protein: CASSYTGTYEQYF
clone size: many
V gene: TRBV3-1
J gene: TRBJ2-7
D gene: NA

CDR3 DNA: TGTGCCAGCAGTAAGTTGAACACTGAAGCTTTCTTT
CDR3 protein: CASSKLNTEAFF
clone size: many
V gene: TRBV6-1
J gene: TRBJ1-1
D gene: NA

CDR3 DNA: TGCAGCGTTGTTGGTCTAGCGGGAGTGATGGGCACAGATACGCAGTATTTT
CDR3 protein: CSVVGLAGVMGTDTQYF
clone size: many
V gene: TRBV29-1
J gene: TRBJ2-3
D gene: TRBD2

CDR3 DNA: TGCAGCGGAGCGACAGGGAGCTCCTACGAGCAGTACTTC
CDR3 protein: CSGATGSSYEQYF
clone size: many
V gene: TRBV29-1
J gene: TRBJ2-7
D gene: TRBD1

CDR3 DNA: TGTGCCAGTAGTATTCTGGCAGGGATGGAAGATACGCAGTATTTT
CDR3 protein: CASSILAGMEDTQYF
clone size: many
V gene: TRBV19
J gene: TRBJ2-3
D gene: NA

CDR3 DNA: TGTGCCAGCAGCCGGACTAGCGGGAGGGACAATGGGCAGTTCTTC
CDR3 protein: CASSRTSGRDNGQFF
clone size: NA
V gene: TRBV6-5
J gene: TRBJ2-1
D gene: TRBD2

CDR3 DNA: TGTGCCAGCAGTTTACCCGCGATCTACAATGAGCAGTTCTTC
CDR3 protein: CASSLPAIYNEQFF
clone size: few
V gene: TRBV12-3/TRBV12-4
J gene: TRBJ2-1
D gene: NA

CDR3 DNA: TGTGCCAGCAGTGAATTCTACGAGCAGTACTTC
CDR3 protein: CASSEFYEQYF
clone size: few
V gene: TRBV2
J gene: TRBJ2-7
D gene: NA

CDR3 DNA: TGCAGCGTAAATAGACAGCCCAATGAGCAGTTCTTC
CDR3 protein: CSVNRQPNEQFF
clone size: few
V gene: TRBV29-1
J gene: TRBJ2-1
D gene: NA

CDR3 DNA: TGTGCCAGCTCACCTGACGAGACCCAGTACTTC
CDR3 protein: CASSPDETQYF
clone size: many
V gene: TRBV18
J gene: TRBJ2-5
D gene: NA

CDR3 DNA: TGTGCCAGCAGTCTCATTCCCGGGACTAGCGGGAACAATGAGCAGTTCTTC
CDR3 protein: CASSLIPGTSGNNEQFF
clone size: many
V gene: TRBV6-2/TRBV6-3
J gene: TRBJ2-1
D gene: TRBD2

CDR3 DNA: TGTGCCAGCAGGTCCCCCGGGACAGGGGGCGCCGGGCCTGAAGCTTTCTTT
CDR3 protein: CASRSPGTGGAGPEAFF
clone size: NA
V gene: TRBV28
J gene: TRBJ1-1
D gene: TRBD1

CDR3 DNA: TGTGCCAGCAGCTTAAACGGGAGGGCCCCGGAGACCCAGTACTTC
CDR3 protein: CASSLNGRAPETQYF
clone size: NA
V gene: TRBV7-9
J gene: TRBJ2-5
D gene: TRBD2

CDR3 DNA: TGCAGCGTCCTCGGGATAGCGGGTTGGAACACCGGGGAGCTGTTTTTT
CDR3 protein: CSVLGIAGWNTGELFF
clone size: NA
V gene: TRBV29-1
J gene: TRBJ2-2
D gene: TRBD2

CDR3 DNA: TGCGCCAGCAGTCTTGGACTAGCGGGAAGGACCGGGGAGCTGTTTTTT
CDR3 protein: CASSLGLAGRTGELFF
clone size: NA
V gene: TRBV4-1
J gene: TRBJ2-2
D gene: TRBD2

CDR3 DNA: TGCAGCGTTCCGGCGACAGGGACCACTGAAGCTTTCTTT
CDR3 protein: CSVPATGTTEAFF
clone size: NA
V gene: TRBV29-1
J gene: TRBJ1-1
D gene: TRBD1

CDR3 DNA: TGTGCCATCAGTGGGACTAGCGTCGATGAGCAGTTCTTC
CDR3 protein: CAISGTSVDEQFF
clone size: many
V gene: TRBV10-3
J gene: TRBJ2-1
D gene: TRBD2

CDR3 DNA: TGCAGCGTTGCTTTGCAGGAGGGGGAGACCCAGTACTTC
CDR3 protein: CSVALQEGETQYF
clone size: NA
V gene: TRBV29-1
J gene: TRBJ2-5
D gene: NA

CDR3 DNA: TGTGCCAGCTCAGCCGAAACAACAGGGGCATCCTTTGGGAATGAGCAGTTCTTC
CDR3 protein: CASSAETTGASFGNEQFF
clone size: few
V gene: TRBV18
J gene: TRBJ2-1
D gene: TRBD1

CDR3 DNA: TGCGCCAGCAGCCACAGACGTAACTTAGCCTACGAGCAGTACTTC
CDR3 protein: CASSHRRNLAYEQYF
clone size: many
V gene: TRBV4-3
J gene: TRBJ2-7
D gene: NA

CDR3 DNA: TGTGCCAGCAGCTTAGGGATGTTCACAGATACGCAGTATTTT
CDR3 protein: CASSLGMFTDTQYF
clone size: many
V gene: TRBV7-2
J gene: TRBJ2-3
D gene: NA

CDR3 DNA: TGTGCCAGCAGCCAAGATAGGATAGCGGGCTACGAGGAGTACTTC
CDR3 protein: CASSQDRIAGYEEYF
clone size: NA
V gene: TRBV14
J gene: TRBJ2-7
D gene: TRBD2

CDR3 DNA: TGTGCCAGCAGCCAAGAGCACACCTATGGCTACACCTTC
CDR3 protein: CASSQEHTYGYTF
clone size: many
V gene: TRBV14
J gene: TRBJ1-2
D gene: NA

CDR3 DNA: TGTGCCACCGAGGCCCAGGGGGCCTCTAATCAGCCCCAGCATTTT
CDR3 protein: CATEAQGASNQPQHF
clone size: NA
V gene: TRBV19
J gene: TRBJ1-5
D gene: TRBD1

CDR3 DNA: TGTGCCAGCAGTGGGGCTAGCGGGATCTATGAGCAGTTCTTC
CDR3 protein: CASSGASGIYEQFF
clone size: NA
V gene: TRBV2
J gene: TRBJ2-1
D gene: TRBD2

CDR3 DNA: TGTGCCAGCTCCATCCAAGAGACCCAGTACTTC
CDR3 protein: CASSIQETQYF
clone size: many
V gene: TRBV7-9
J gene: TRBJ2-5
D gene: NA

CDR3 DNA: TGCGCCAGCAGACGGACGACCCTCACAGATACGCAGTATTTT
CDR3 protein: CASRRTTLTDTQYF
clone size: many
V gene: TRBV5-1
J gene: TRBJ2-3
D gene: NA

CDR3 DNA: TGTGCCACCACCCCCTCCGCCAGGGGTGGAGGCTCCTACGAGCAGTACTTC
CDR3 protein: CATTPSARGGGSYEQYF
clone size: many
V gene: TRBV6-1
J gene: TRBJ2-7
D gene: NA

CDR3 DNA: TGTGCCAGCAGGCGTAGCGGGAGGACCTACGAGCAGTACTTC
CDR3 protein: CASRRSGRTYEQYF
clone size: NA
V gene: TRBV12-3/TRBV12-4
J gene: TRBJ2-7
D gene: TRBD2

CDR3 DNA: TGTGCCAGCACGTGGCTACCTCATTACGAGCAGTACTTC
CDR3 protein: CASTWLPHYEQYF
clone size: many
V gene: TRBV6-2/TRBV6-3
J gene: TRBJ2-7
D gene: NA

CDR3 DNA: TGCGCCAGCAGCCTGGGACTAGCGAGTACGCAGTATTTT
CDR3 protein: CASSLGLASTQYF
clone size: many
V gene: TRBV4-1
J gene: TRBJ2-3
D gene: TRBD2

CDR3 DNA: TGTGCCAGCAGCTCGAAGGGCCCCTACGAGCAGTACTTC
CDR3 protein: CASSSKGPYEQYF
clone size: many
V gene: TRBV7-9
J gene: TRBJ2-7
D gene: NA

CDR3 DNA: TGCAGCGTTCAAGGGGACAGGGGTAACGAGCAGTACTTC
CDR3 protein: CSVQGDRGNEQYF
clone size: NA
V gene: TRBV29-1
J gene: TRBJ2-7
D gene: TRBD1

CDR3 DNA: TGTGCCAGCAAGCTAGACAGGGTAACCACAGATACGCAGTATTTT
CDR3 protein: CASKLDRVTTDTQYF
clone size: many
V gene: TRBV27
J gene: TRBJ2-3
D gene: TRBD1

CDR3 DNA: TGCAGCGCCGACTTGCCTGGGGCCAACGTCCTGACTTTC
CDR3 protein: CSADLPGANVLTF
clone size: few
V gene: TRBV29-1
J gene: TRBJ2-6
D gene: NA

CDR3 DNA: TGCAGCGGGGGCGCGGTATACGAGCAGTACTTC
CDR3 protein: CSGGAVYEQYF
clone size: many
V gene: TRBV20-1
J gene: TRBJ2-7
D gene: NA

CDR3 DNA: TGCGCCAGCAGCCAAACAGGGCGAGGGGATGAGCAGTTCTTC
CDR3 protein: CASSQTGRGDEQFF
clone size: many
V gene: TRBV4-1
J gene: TRBJ2-1
D gene: NA

CDR3 DNA: TGCGCCAGCAGCCAAGACGGCACCCACTTCTATGGCTACACCTTC
CDR3 protein: CASSQDGTHFYGYTF
clone size: many
V gene: TRBV4-1
J gene: TRBJ1-2
D gene: NA

CDR3 DNA: TGTGCCAGCAGGCCCCCGGGACGAGCGAACACCGGGGAGCTGTTTTTT
CDR3 protein: CASRPPGRANTGELFF
clone size: many
V gene: TRBV6-1
J gene: TRBJ2-2
D gene: NA

CDR3 DNA: TGTGCCAGCAGGGTCGGGAGCGGTACCGGGGAGCTGTTTTTT
CDR3 protein: CASRVGSGTGELFF
clone size: many
V gene: TRBV6-1
J gene: TRBJ2-2
D gene: NA

CDR3 DNA: TGCAGTGCTAGAGATTTGGGACAGGGTAATTCACCCCTCCACTTT
CDR3 protein: CSARDLGQGNSPLHF
clone size: NA
V gene: TRBV20-1
J gene: TRBJ1-6
D gene: TRBD1